These 24 T cell receptor beta chains were all obtained from the same sample, sequenced in a study of blood T cell repertoires in COVID-19. Libraries were prepared by immunoSEQ multiplex PCR; TCRdb keeps only in-frame clonotypes and omits some of them. This table holds more than 85,000 clones, 70% to 80% found once. Sequencing was carried out using peripheral blood. The receptors stem from a woman aged 60-70 years with acute or convalescent COVID-19.

The chain carries TRBV5-1 and TRBJ1-2; D unclear. CDR1 and CDR2 from the germline V gene are SGHRS and YFSETQ. V was trimmed by 0 bases and J by 8 bases, leaving 14 bases between them. The CDR3 loop spans 14 amino acids. The CDR3 DNA reads TGCGCCAGCAGCTTGGATCCGGGGTCGGAAGGCTACACCTTC. This sequence encodes CASSLDPGSEGYTF.

V and J are TRBV30 and TRBJ1-5; weak D call: TRBD1 (6 bases). Trimming removed 2 bases from V and 5 bases from J, with 16 bases in between. The CDR3 has 15 residues. Germline CDR1 GTSNPN, CDR2 SVGIG (reference sequence). The CDR3: CAWSTGQRGYQPQHF. For the CDR3, the DNA is TGTGCCTGGAGTACAGGACAGAGAGGATATCAGCCCCAGCATTTT.

This sequence joins TRBV6-1 and TRBJ1-2; 8 bases agree with TRBD1. The V gene end was trimmed by 6 bases and the J gene end by 4 bases; junction bases not matched to a gene: 13. Germline lookup yields CDR1 MNHNS and CDR2 SASEGT. The CDR3 length is 16 residues. CDR3: CASRENVGQGSYGYTF. The CDR3 nucleotides read TGTGCCAGCAGGGAAAACGTAGGACAGGGTTCCTATGGCTACACCTTC.

This clone turned up a few times. The genes are TRBV28 and TRBJ2-7; D possibly corresponds to TRBD2 (6 bases). This CDR3 comprises 15 residues. V shed 6 bases and J shed 4 bases, with 19 bases lying between them. Germline V gene data show CDR1 as MDHEN and CDR2 as SYDVKM. CDR3 coding DNA: TGTGCCAGCAGCCCCGGCGGCAGCCGGGGGTACGAGCAGTACTTC. The encoded protein is CASSPGGSRGYEQYF.

This chain uses TRBV5-1 with TRBJ1-4, with D unresolved. The germline V gene encodes CDR1 SGHRS and CDR2 YFSETQ. V lost 0 bases to trimming and J lost 4 bases, with 7 bases between them. This CDR3 has 14 residues. The CDR3 spells CASSLGGYNEKLFF. DNA of the CDR3: TGCGCCAGCAGCTTGGGAGGGTATAATGAAAAACTGTTTTTT.

The count of this clone is one. This chain joins TRBV30 and TRBJ1-1; D remains unclear. V was cut by 5 bases and J by 4 bases, with 8 bases left in between. CDR1 and CDR2 from the germline V gene are GTSNPN and SVGIG (reference sequence). The CDR3 sequence is 11 residues long. As DNA, the CDR3 is TGTGCCTGGGCCCCTAGCACTGAAGCTTTCTTT. Protein product: CAWAPSTEAFF. Full variable domain (missing parts from reference TRBV30 and TRBJ1-1): SQTIHQWPATLVQPVGSPLSLECTVEGTSNPNLYWYRQAAGRGLQLLFYSVGIGQISSEVPQNLSASRPQDRQFILSSKKLLLSDSGFYLCAWAPSTEAFFGQGTRLTVV.

This clone has only one observation. The chain is built from TRBV28 and TRBJ1-4; D is perhaps TRBD1 (6 bases). The CDR3 consists of 17 residues. In germline, CDR1 is MDHEN, CDR2 SYDVKM. V was pared by 2 bases and J by 0 bases, with 13 bases between. The CDR3 protein is CASSLTGRSATNEKLFF. In DNA form, the CDR3 reads TGTGCCAGCAGTTTAACAGGGAGAAGTGCAACTAATGAAAAACTGTTTTTT.

This clone came up a few times. This chain links TRBV5-6 with TRBJ1-3; D is possibly TRBD1 (5 bases). The CDR3 has 14 amino acids. V lost 6 bases and J lost 0, with 10 bases in between. Germline V lookup: CDR1 SGHDT, CDR2 YYEEEE. Here the CDR3 reads CASNTGGSGNTIYF. The CDR3 DNA follows: TGTGCCAGCAACACGGGGGGCTCTGGAAACACCATATATTTT.

J is TRBJ1-4 and V is TRBV7-9; D perhaps matches TRBD1 (6 bases). Trimming left V 1 base short and J 8 bases short, with 11 bases between. This CDR3 spans 14 amino acids. Germline V gene lookup returns CDR1 SEHNR and CDR2 FQNEAQ (reference sequence). The CDR3 spells CASSLGAGQEKLFF. CDR3 nucleotide sequence: TGTGCCAGCAGCTTAGGGGCCGGACAGGAAAAACTGTTTTTT.

The rearrangement links TRBV2 to TRBJ1-5, with 9 bases matching TRBD1. With V trimmed by 4 bases and J by 2 bases, 6 bases remained unmatched. CDR1 SNHLY and CDR2 FYNNEI come from the germline V gene. CDR3 length: 16 amino acids. The CDR3 here is CASSGGQGWGNQPQHF. The CDR3 DNA sequence: TGTGCCAGCAGTGGGGGACAGGGTTGGGGCAATCAGCCCCAGCATTTT.

This chain connects TRBV7-2 to TRBJ2-7, with D perhaps matching TRBD1 (5 bases). The CDR3 runs 14 residues. Looked up from germline, CDR1 is SGHTA and CDR2 is FQGNSA. V was shortened by 0 bases and J by 2 bases, with 8 bases between the two germline ends. As DNA, the CDR3 is TGTGCCAGCAGCTTAGCGTCAGGGACCTACGAGCAGTACTTC. Translated: CASSLASGTYEQYF.

V is TRBV6-5 and J is TRBJ1-6; D unresolved. V lost 2 bases and J 5 bases, leaving 13 bases between the germline ends. This CDR3 has 16 amino acids. In germline, CDR1 is MNHEY, CDR2 SVGAGI. CDR3 in amino acids: CASSYTTRENNSPLHF. For the CDR3, the DNA is TGTGCCAGCAGTTACACAACTCGGGAAAATAATTCACCCCTCCACTTT.

This chain links TRBV21-1 with TRBJ1-2; the D call of TRBD1 is as the table states it, not checked on the DNA. TRBV21-1 is an annotated pseudogene. The CDR3 consists of 16 residues. The CDR3, as DNA: TGTGCCAGCACCCCATCTCCCGGGACAGGGATCAATGGCTACACCTTC. This encodes CASTPSPGTGINGYTF.

The chain links TRBV29-1 to TRBJ1-2, with TRBD1 matching over 7 bases. The length of the CDR3 is 12 residues. Germline trimming cut 8 bases from V and 5 bases from J; bases unmatched to any gene: 8. Germline-derived CDR1 and CDR2 are SQVTM and ANQGSEA. CDR3 DNA sequence: TGCAGCACCTCAGAGGGACAGTATGGCTACACCTTC. Its protein product is CSTSEGQYGYTF. Complete variable domain (other parts from reference TRBV29-1 and TRBJ1-2): SAVISQKPSRDICQRGTSLTIQCQVDSQVTMMFWYRQQPGQSLTLIATANQGSEATYESGFVIDKFPISRPNLTFSTLTVSNMSPEDSSIYLCSTSEGQYGYTFGSGTRLTVV.

The CDR3 loop is CATSDQRTGRYGYTF. CDR3 nucleotide sequence: TGTGCCACCAGTGACCAACGGACAGGAAGGTATGGCTACACCTTC. The chain is built from TRBV24-1 and TRBJ1-2; 7 positions match TRBD1. CDR3 size: 15 residues. Germline assignment: CDR1 KGHDR and CDR2 SFDVKD. V trimming: 4 bases; J trimming: 5 bases; junction bases outside the gene matches: 9.

The chain links TRBV5-5 to TRBJ2-3; no definite D call. This CDR3 comprises 14 residues. Looked up from germline, CDR1 is SGHKS and CDR2 is YYEKEE (reference sequence). V lost 1 base and J 2 bases, leaving 8 bases between the germline ends. The CDR3: CASSLSATTDTQYF. The CDR3 bases are TGTGCCAGCAGCTTGTCAGCGACCACAGATACGCAGTATTTT.

This clone was detected once. The chain couples TRBV7-8 to TRBJ2-5; D uncertain. The V and J ends lost 5 bases and 4 bases respectively, with 8 bases between them. Germline CDR1 SGHVS, CDR2 FQNEAQ. The CDR3 length is 12 residues. The CDR3 nucleotides read TGTGCCAGCAGCCCCCGTCGAGAGACCCAGTACTTC. It encodes CASSPRRETQYF.

In this sample, this clone turned up a few times. The J gene is TRBJ2-3, the V gene TRBV25-1; TRBD2 matches at 9 bases. V was pared by 6 bases and J by 9 bases, with 16 bases of the junction left unmatched. This CDR3 region has 16 residues. Looked up from germline, CDR1 is MGHDK and CDR2 is SYGVNS. The DNA for the CDR3 is TGTGCCAGCAGCCCAGATAGCGGGGGCCCCGGGAAAACGCAGTATTTT. As protein: CASSPDSGGPGKTQYF.

The CDR3 region is CASSLWAGGNQPQHF. In DNA form, the CDR3 reads TGTGCCAGCAGTTTGTGGGCAGGGGGCAATCAGCCCCAGCATTTT. This chain connects TRBV27 to TRBJ1-5; tentatively, D is TRBD1 (6 bases). The V end lost 3 bases, the J end lost 2 bases, and 11 bases lay between the germline ends. CDR1 MNHEY and CDR2 SMNVEV come from the germline V gene (reference sequence). The CDR3 is 15 residues long.

The chain combines TRBV27 with TRBJ2-5; TRBD1 matches at 11 bases. CDR1 and CDR2 from the germline V gene are MNHEY and SMNVEV (reference sequence). The CDR3 covers 15 residues. With 6 bases clipped from V and 5 bases from J, the junction kept 8 bases outside the gene matches. CDR3 bases: TGTGCCAGCAGCTCCGGGACAGGGGGTGCGGAGACCCAGTACTTC. It codes for CASSSGTGGAETQYF.

This chain links TRBV18 with TRBJ2-4; weak D call: TRBD2 (6 bases). This CDR3 has 17 residues. The germline gives CDR1 KGHSH, CDR2 LQKENI. The V and J ends lost 3 bases and 8 bases respectively, with 23 bases between them. The CDR3 DNA reads TGTGCCAGCTCACCGTCCGCTGGAGGGGATTTAAGGGACATTCAGTACTTC. This codes for CASSPSAGGDLRDIQYF.

The V gene is TRBV19, the J gene TRBJ1-5; TRBD1 aligns across 8 bases. Germline CDR1 and CDR2: LNHDA and SQIVND (reference sequence). The CDR3 loop spans 14 amino acids. V was clipped by 4 bases and J by 4 bases; unmatched bases: 3. CDR3 loop: CASSRTGINQPQHF. CDR3 coding DNA: TGTGCCAGTAGTAGGACAGGGATTAATCAGCCCCAGCATTTT. The variable domain in full, completed from reference TRBV19 and TRBJ1-5, reads DGGITQSPKYLFRKEGQNVTLSCEQNLNHDAMYWYRQDPGQGLRLIYYSQIVNDFQKGDIAEGYSVSREKKESFPLTVTSAQKNPTAFYLCASSRTGINQPQHFGDGTRLSIL.

The V call is TRBV6-5, the J call TRBJ2-7, with 8 bases matching TRBD2. In germline, CDR1 is MNHEY, CDR2 SVGAGI. There are 15 residues in the CDR3. J was trimmed by 2 bases and V by 0 bases; bases with no gene match: 3. CDR3 sequence (DNA): TGTGCCAGCAGTTACTCGAGCGGGGGCCCCTACGAGCAGTACTTC. Its translation: CASSYSSGGPYEQYF.

The rearrangement uses TRBV3-1 (or the pseudogene TRBV3-2) and TRBJ1-1; D gene ambiguous. The CDR3 spans 14 residues. With 2 bases removed from V and 1 base from J, the gap between germline ends came to 8 bases. Germline CDR1 and CDR2: LGHDT and YNNKEL (reference sequence). CDR3 bases: TGTGCCAGCAGCCAACTATCGGGGAACACTGAAGCTTTCTTT. This encodes CASSQLSGNTEAFF.